The 20 T cell receptor beta chains given below trace back to one sample, sequenced in a study of beta chain features in type 1 diabetes. Every bit of the isolated RNA underwent reverse transcription, so sequencing read expressed TCRB transcripts. Repertoires were generated with immunoSEQ multiplex PCR, while TCRdb's copy carries only in-frame clones and drops some. The repertoire includes 300,000 to 400,000 clones, around 10% of them detected once, and 0.015% sits in the top ten. Sequenced input: naive CD4+ T cells from blood. The receptors were sampled from a woman in her twenties or thirties in good health.

The rearrangement joins TRBV6-5 to TRBJ1-1; D gene ambiguous. Trimming took off 2 bases at V and 2 bases at J, with 12 bases between the two ends. Germline V lookup: CDR1 MNHEY, CDR2 SVGAGI. CDR3 length: 15 amino acids. Written as DNA, the CDR3 is TGTGCCAGCAGTTACGCAGAACAGCTAAACACTGAAGCTTTCTTT. Translating gives CASSYAEQLNTEAFF.

This clone was counted a few times. The CDR3 here is CASRVDSYTDTQYF. In DNA, the CDR3 is TGTGCCAGTAGGGTGGACAGCTACACAGATACGCAGTATTTT. The chain carries TRBV19 and TRBJ2-3, with D possibly TRBD1 on 6 matching bases. This CDR3 is built from 14 residues. Trimming pared 6 bases from V and 2 bases from J, leaving 12 bases between. Germline CDR1 and CDR2: LNHDA and SQIVND (reference sequence).

This rearrangement joins TRBV14 to TRBJ2-5; TRBD1 matches at 7 bases. Germline-derived CDR1 and CDR2 are SGHDN and FVKESK. The CDR3 sequence is 14 residues long. Losses at the gene ends were 4 bases for V and 5 bases for J; bases not matched to a gene: 7. The CDR3 bases are TGTGCCAGCAGCCCTGACAGGGTTGGGGAGACCCAGTACTTC. Translated, it gives CASSPDRVGETQYF.

A few counts support this clone. The chain joins TRBV29-1 to TRBJ1-1; D ambiguous. Deletions cut 6 bases from V and 0 bases from J, with 11 bases between. Germline CDR1 reads SQVTM; CDR2 reads ANQGSEA. The length of the CDR3 is 13 residues. DNA for the CDR3: TGCAGCGTAGCGGACCAGTTGAACACTGAAGCTTTCTTT. Translated, it gives CSVADQLNTEAFF.

The chain has TRBV27 and TRBJ1-5, with a tentative D call TRBD1 (5 bases). The CDR3 has 14 residues. Germline CDR1 reads MNHEY; CDR2 reads SMNVEV (reference sequence). V was trimmed by 6 bases and J by 6 bases, leaving 15 bases between them. CDR3 sequence (DNA): TGTGCCAGCAGGCCCGTCACGGGGGGTCAGCCCCAGCATTTT. Amino acid sequence: CASRPVTGGQPQHF.

In DNA, the CDR3 is TGTGCCAGCAGCTTCCAAGCTGATACCTCCTACAATGAGCAGTTCTTC. Its translation: CASSFQADTSYNEQFF. The V gene is TRBV7-9, the J gene TRBJ2-1; D is uncertain. Between the trimmed V and J ends, which lost 3 bases and 0 bases, there was a span of 12 bases. Germline V gene sequence: CDR1 SEHNR, CDR2 FQNEAQ (reference sequence). CDR3 length equals 16 residues.

The V and J genes are TRBV7-9 and TRBJ1-4; maybe TRBD1 (5 bases). V shed 1 base and J shed 7 bases, with 13 bases lying between them. The CDR3 has 15 amino acids. Germline V gene lookup returns CDR1 SEHNR and CDR2 FQNEAQ (reference sequence). The chain's CDR3 is CASSLVFQGGEKLFF. For the CDR3, the DNA is TGTGCCAGCAGCTTAGTTTTCCAGGGAGGTGAAAAACTGTTTTTT.

The rearrangement joins TRBV19 to TRBJ1-2; 7 bases map to TRBD1. This CDR3 region has 15 residues. Germline V gene data show CDR1 as LNHDA and CDR2 as SQIVND (reference sequence). The V segment lost 7 bases and the J segment 8 bases; nucleotides outside the gene matches: 16. The CDR3 bases are TGTGCCAGTACCAAGGCCCTACAGGGGAGAGGAGGCTACACCTTC. Translation: CASTKALQGRGGYTF.

This clone was counted between two and nine times. The chain joins TRBV28 to TRBJ1-2, with no clear D. There are 15 residues in the CDR3. Trimming left V 4 bases short and J 4 bases short, with 16 bases between. Germline V gene data show CDR1 as MDHEN and CDR2 as SYDVKM. CDR3 nucleotides: TGTGCCAGCAGTTGGAGGGCTGGAGGCGCCTATGGCTACACCTTC. Translating gives CASSWRAGGAYGYTF.

This chain joins TRBV27 and TRBJ2-1, with D uncertain. Germline CDR1 is MNHEY and CDR2 is SMNVEV (reference sequence). The CDR3 contains 12 residues. V was clipped by 4 bases and J by 5 bases, with 6 bases between them. CDR3 in amino acids: CASSSLDNEQFF. CDR3 sequence (DNA): TGTGCCAGCAGTTCCCTTGACAATGAGCAGTTCTTC.

V usage is TRBV15 and J usage is TRBJ2-7; a weak D match, TRBD1 (7 bases). The CDR3 contains 15 residues. The V end was cut by 5 bases, the J end by 1 base, with 15 bases between. Germline CDR1 is LNHNV and CDR2 is YYDKDF (reference sequence). The chain's CDR3 is CATSRGQGGSYEQYF. For the CDR3, the DNA is TGTGCCACCAGCCGCGGGCAGGGGGGTTCCTACGAGCAGTACTTC.

The chain employs TRBV29-1 and TRBJ2-3, with 8 bases identical to TRBD1. From germline, CDR1 is SQVTM and CDR2 ANQGSEA. This CDR3 is 14 amino acids long. V shed 0 bases, J shed 4 bases, and the junction held 3 bases outside the gene matches. The CDR3 sequence is CSVEEGQGPDTQYF. The CDR3 coding sequence is TGCAGCGTTGAAGAAGGACAGGGACCAGATACGCAGTATTTT.

V and J are TRBV5-1 and TRBJ2-1, with a possible D match to TRBD2 (5 bases). CDR1 SGHRS and CDR2 YFSETQ come from the germline V gene. This CDR3 has 15 residues. The V end was cut by 2 bases, the J end by 1 base, with 10 bases between. The CDR3 is CASSFGGPSYNEQFF. CDR3 coding DNA: TGCGCCAGCAGCTTTGGCGGGCCGTCCTACAATGAGCAGTTCTTC. The complete variable domain, with remaining parts taken from reference TRBV5-1 and TRBJ2-1, reads KAGVTQTPRYLIKTRGQQVTLSCSPISGHRSVSWYQQTPGQGLQFLFEYFSETQRNKGNFPGRFSGRQFSNSRSEMNVSTLELGDSALYLCASSFGGPSYNEQFFGPGTRLTVL.

This clone showed up just a few times. The chain has TRBV29-1 and TRBJ2-7; the match to TRBD1 covers 7 bases. CDR1 and CDR2 from the germline V gene are SQVTM and ANQGSEA. After removal of 5 bases from V and 0 bases from J, the junction contained 7 bases not matched to a gene. This CDR3 is 14 amino acids long. The CDR3 nucleotides read TGCAGCGTTACAGCCCGGACAGGCTCCTACGAGCAGTACTTC. As protein: CSVTARTGSYEQYF.

This clone was counted a few times. The J gene is TRBJ1-3, the V gene TRBV7-2, with TRBD1 matching 7 bases. This CDR3 contains 13 residues. The germline V gene has CDR1 SGHTA and CDR2 FQGNSA. The trim removed 8 bases at V and 3 bases at J, leaving 4 bases unmatched. The CDR3 is CASRTGVGNTIYF. The DNA of the CDR3 is TGTGCCAGCCGCACAGGGGTTGGAAACACCATATATTTT.

This clone was seen only once. The chain is built from TRBV7-2 and TRBJ2-2; D possibly corresponds to TRBD2 (5 bases). Trimming shortened V by 3 bases and J by 4 bases, and 12 bases separated the two germline ends. Looked up from germline, CDR1 is SGHTA and CDR2 is FQGNSA. This CDR3 comprises 15 residues. In DNA form, the CDR3 reads TGTGCCAGCAGCTTGACTCTACGGGGCACCGGGGAGCTGTTTTTT. Translated, it gives CASSLTLRGTGELFF.

V gene TRBV6-4 combines with J gene TRBJ2-3, with D perhaps matching TRBD2 (6 bases). This CDR3 contains 14 residues. Germline CDR1 MRHNA, CDR2 SNTAGT. V shed 5 bases and J shed 6 bases, with 15 bases lying between them. CDR3 sequence: CASSPNIRGDTQYF. DNA for the CDR3: TGTGCCAGCAGTCCGAACATCCGGGGGGATACGCAGTATTTT.

In nucleotides, the CDR3 is TGTGCCAGCAGTTACTCTGCAGGGGGGAATCAGCCCCAGCATTTT. It yields the protein CASSYSAGGNQPQHF. The J gene is TRBJ1-5, the V gene TRBV6-5, with 7 bases lining up with TRBD1. Germline CDR1 is MNHEY and CDR2 is SVGAGI. The trim removed 0 bases at V and 4 bases at J, leaving 3 bases unmatched. This CDR3 comprises 15 residues.

V is TRBV7-9 and J is TRBJ2-6, with 9 bases fitting TRBD1. After removal of 5 bases from V and 2 bases from J, the junction contained 4 bases not matched to a gene. In germline, CDR1 is SEHNR, CDR2 FQNEAQ (reference sequence). The CDR3 totals 16 residues. CDR3 coding DNA: TGTGCCAGCAGCGAACAGGGGGCGCCTGGGGCCAACGTCCTGACTTTC. Amino acids: CASSEQGAPGANVLTF. Complete variable domain (other parts from reference TRBV7-9 and TRBJ2-6): DTGVSQNPRHKITKRGQNVTFRCDPISEHNRLYWYRQTLGQGPEFLTYFQNEAQLEKSRLLSDRFSAERPKGSFSTLEIQRTEQGDSAMYLCASSEQGAPGANVLTFGAGSRLTVL.

The chain is built from TRBV5-1 and TRBJ2-7, with 8 bases lining up with TRBD1. The CDR3 has 15 residues. Germline-derived CDR1 and CDR2 are SGHRS and YFSETQ. Trimming took 4 bases from V and 4 from J; bases not matched to a gene: 10. CDR3 amino acids: CASSGLTGATYEQYF. Written as DNA, the CDR3 is TGCGCCAGCAGCGGCCTGACAGGGGCTACTTACGAGCAGTACTTC.